Sequencing of this T cell receptor beta chain was carried out in a study of cytotoxic CD8 clonotypes in ibrutinib-treated CLL. The CDR3 is made up of 16 amino acids. Germline lookup yields CDR1 SGDLS and CDR2 YYNGEE. V lost 1 base and J 4 bases, leaving 15 bases between the germline ends. Some clones are missing from TCRdb's copy, which holds only in-frame ones; the method was immunoSEQ multiplex PCR. The repertoire holds 160,000 or so clones, with approximately 80% as singletons. This sequence was found in a human donor with chronic lymphocytic leukemia. The sequenced sample was PBMCs, obtained after 24 months of ibrutinib treatment. This chain joins TRBV9 and TRBJ1-3, with D uncertain. CDR3 sequence reads: CASSVLSDGGGNTIYF. The DNA for the CDR3 is TGTGCCAGCAGCGTACTGAGCGACGGAGGGGGAAACACCATATATTTT. The variable domain in full, completed from reference TRBV9 and TRBJ1-3, reads DSGVTQTPKHLITATGQRVTLRCSPRSGDLSVYWYQQSLDQGLQFLIQYYNGEERAKGNILERFSAQQFPDLHSELNLSSLELGDSALYFCASSVLSDGGGNTIYFGEGSWLTVV.